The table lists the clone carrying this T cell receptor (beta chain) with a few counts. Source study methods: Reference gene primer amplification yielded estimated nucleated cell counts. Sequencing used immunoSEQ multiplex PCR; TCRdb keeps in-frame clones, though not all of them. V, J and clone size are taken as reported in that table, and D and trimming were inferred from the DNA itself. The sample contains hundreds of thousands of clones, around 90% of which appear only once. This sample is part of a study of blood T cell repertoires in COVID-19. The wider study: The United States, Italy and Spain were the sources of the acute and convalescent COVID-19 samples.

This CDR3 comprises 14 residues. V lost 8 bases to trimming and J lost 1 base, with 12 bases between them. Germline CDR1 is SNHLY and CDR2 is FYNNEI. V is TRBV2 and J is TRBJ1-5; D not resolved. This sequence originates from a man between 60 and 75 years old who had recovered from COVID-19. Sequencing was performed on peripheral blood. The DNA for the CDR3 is TGTGCCAGCGGTGGAGGGTCGAGCAATCAGCCCCAGCATTTT. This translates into CASGGGSSNQPQHF.